Following are 23 T cell receptor beta chains from one sample sequenced in a study of glioma-infiltrating T cells. Using RNA template, CDR3s of TCR alpha and beta were amplified with iRepertoire arm-PCR. MiXCR was run by TCRdb on the multiplex PCR reads, yielding one entry per CDR3 protein. The sample has 3,500 to 5,000 distinct CDR3 sequences, around 93% seen once. Sequences were obtained from glioma tissue, nonneoplastic brain tissue, or PBMCs (not recorded which). These TCRs come from a human donor with low-grade glioma or glioblastoma, undergoing nonglioma brain surgery, or in good health (not recorded which).

As for this clonotype: A library prepared for alpha chains yielded this beta chain as an off-target read; its size is of little meaning. V is TRBV20-1 and J is TRBJ2-3, with a weak D call TRBD2 (6 bases). This CDR3 is 13 amino acids long. Germline V gives CDR1 DFQATT, CDR2 SNEGSKA (reference sequence). With 3 bases removed from V and 2 bases from J, the gap between germline ends came to 9 bases. In DNA, the CDR3 is TGCAGTGCTAGGGCGGGGAACACAGATACGCAGTATTTT. Translation: CSARAGNTDTQYF.

About this clonotype: At one end the junction does not follow the germline gene, possibly because of a read error. This beta chain lies outside the target of a library built for alpha chains; its clone size means little. The chain couples TRBV7-2 to TRBJ1-1; D not certain. From germline, CDR1 is SGHTA and CDR2 FQGNSA. The CDR3 is 14 residues long. This chain's CDR3 is CASSQRHQNTEAFF. The CDR3 region has the DNA TGCGCCAGCAGCCAAAGGCACCAGAACACTGAAGCTTTCTTT.

Of note for this clonotype: This beta chain represents an off-target read in a library built for alpha chains; its size is of limited meaning. V is TRBV7-2 and J is TRBJ1-3; 7 bases line up with TRBD1. This CDR3 region has 14 residues. V lost 6 bases, J lost 3 bases, and 5 bases stayed unmatched. Germline V gene data show CDR1 as SGHTA and CDR2 as FQGNSA. The CDR3: CASSPGTVGNTIYF. The CDR3 DNA follows: TGTGCCAGCAGTCCCGGGACAGTTGGAAACACCATATATTTT.

About this clonotype itself: One junction end disagrees with the germline gene, perhaps due to a read error. This beta chain lies outside the target of a library built for alpha chains; its clone size means little. This chain joins TRBV20-1 and TRBJ1-2, with 7 bases identical to TRBD1. CDR1 and CDR2 from the germline V gene are DFQATT and SNEGSKA (reference sequence). The CDR3 extends over 14 amino acids. The CDR3 spells CSARDQVGDSRLYF. As DNA, the CDR3 is TGCAGTGCTAGAGATCAGGTTGGGGACAGCCGATTATATTTC.

Regarding this clonotype: This beta chain is an unintended read in a library built for alpha chains; its size means little. The rearrangement uses TRBV10-3 and TRBJ1-1; the D gene is possibly TRBD1 (5 bases). The germline gives CDR1 ENHRY, CDR2 SYGVKD. Trimming took 2 bases from V and 0 from J, leaving 7 bases between them. The CDR3 length is 14 residues. Written as DNA, the CDR3 is TGTGCCATCAGTGAGCGGGGCTTGAACACTGAAGCTTTCTTT. It encodes CAISERGLNTEAFF.

As to this clonotype: This beta chain turned up in a library designed for alpha chains; as an off-target read, its abundance says little. The chain couples TRBV20-1 to TRBJ2-1; 9 bases match TRBD2. In germline, CDR1 is DFQATT, CDR2 SNEGSKA (reference sequence). Unmatched junction bases numbered 8, after V lost 6 bases and J lost 2 bases. The CDR3 spans 15 residues. The CDR3 DNA reads as TGCAGTGCCCCTACCCCTAGCGGGGCCTACAATGAGCAGTTCTTC. Amino acid sequence: CSAPTPSGAYNEQFF.

Points on this clonotype: With the library built for alpha chains, this beta chain is off target and its frequency is not meaningful. V usage is TRBV25-1 and J usage is TRBJ1-6; no clear D gene. The CDR3 loop spans 15 amino acids. Germline V lookup: CDR1 MGHDK, CDR2 SYGVNS. Trimming pared 5 bases from V and 2 bases from J, leaving 10 bases between. The CDR3 nucleotides are TGTGCCAGCAGTCTTGTCGGGGCCTATAATTCACCCCTCCACTTT. It translates to CASSLVGAYNSPLHF.

Remarks on this clonotype: The conserved final phenylalanine or tryptophan is absent from the CDR3, which likely points to a read error. A library made for alpha chains picked up this beta chain off target, so its size means little. The V call is TRBV20-1, the J call TRBJ2-1, with D unclear. Germline V gene data show CDR1 as DFQATT and CDR2 as SNEGSKA (reference sequence). The ends were cut back, 6 bases at V and 5 bases at J, with 11 bases in the middle. The length of the CDR3 is 12 residues. The CDR3 protein is CSAPDWDNEQFL. The CDR3 DNA is TGCAGTGCGCCCGACTGGGACAATGAGCAGTTCCTC.

As for this clonotype: At one of its ends the junction is not consistent with the germline gene, which may arise from a read error. Since the library was made to target alpha chains, this beta chain is a stray read and its abundance is not meaningful. The chain recombines TRBV10-3 with TRBJ2-7, with 9 positions matching TRBD1. The CDR3 is made up of 15 amino acids. Germline assignment: CDR1 ENHRY and CDR2 SYGVKD. The CDR3 protein is CASSRWGQGSYEQYF. The CDR3, as DNA: TGTGCCAGCAGTCGGTGGGGACAGGGCTCCTACGAGCAGTACTTC.

With regard to this clonotype: This beta chain turned up in a library designed for alpha chains; as an off-target read, its abundance says little. CDR3 sequence: CASSLLAGNYNEQFF. The CDR3 region has the DNA TGTGCCAGCAGTTTACTAGCGGGGAACTACAATGAGCAGTTCTTC. The rearrangement uses TRBV27 and TRBJ2-1; 9 positions agree with TRBD2. Germline V lookup: CDR1 MNHEY, CDR2 SMNVEV (reference sequence). The J segment lost 3 bases and the V segment lost 2 bases, leaving 2 bases of the junction unmatched. CDR3 size: 15 residues.

As to this clonotype: This beta chain is off target for a library built for alpha chains, so its abundance means little. The genes are TRBV6-1 and TRBJ1-1, with TRBD1 matching over 9 bases. Germline CDR1 MNHNS, CDR2 SASEGT. CDR3 size: 15 residues. V shed 5 bases, J shed 1 base, and the junction held 5 bases outside the gene matches. CDR3 nucleotides: TGTGCCAGCAGTCTACAGGGACAGGGGAACACTGAAGCTTTCTTT. This sequence encodes CASSLQGQGNTEAFF.

A single count supports this clonotype. Since it is a stray read in a library aimed at alpha chains, this beta chain has a size that is not meaningful. The gene calls are TRBV20-1 and TRBJ1-1; D not resolved. Germline values: CDR1 DFQATT, CDR2 SNEGSKA (reference sequence). V was shortened by 0 bases and J by 1 base, with 12 bases between the two germline ends. CDR3 length: 15 residues. The CDR3 nucleotides read TGCAGTGCTAGAGATAGACAACGGGGGAACACTGAAGCTTTCTTT. It yields the protein CSARDRQRGNTEAFF.

Details on this clonotype: Because this beta chain is a stray read in a library intended to capture alpha chains, its abundance should not be given much weight. The V gene is TRBV7-2, the J gene TRBJ1-1, with D possibly being TRBD1 (5 bases). The CDR3 sequence is 14 residues long. The germline V and J ends were trimmed by 5 bases and 1 base, with 11 bases remaining between them. From germline, CDR1 is SGHTA and CDR2 FQGNSA. CDR3 DNA: TGTGCCAGCAGCCGAGGGACGGCGAACACTGAAGCTTTCTTT. The encoded protein is CASSRGTANTEAFF.

As concerns this clonotype: This beta chain is a stray sequence in a library constructed for alpha chains; its clone size is not meaningful. The V call is TRBV2, the J call TRBJ1-2, with D possibly being TRBD1 (5 bases). The V end was cut by 4 bases, the J end by 8 bases, with 14 bases between. CDR1 and CDR2 (germline): SNHLY, FYNNEI. The CDR3 has 13 residues. CDR3 sequence: CASSARQLEGYTF. CDR3 in DNA: TGTGCCAGCAGTGCTAGACAGTTGGAGGGCTACACCTTC.

In the case of this clonotype: A library prepared for alpha chains yielded this beta chain as an off-target read; its size is of little meaning. The rearrangement links TRBV2 to TRBJ2-3; unclear D gene. Trimming stripped 7 bases from V and 1 base from J, with 9 bases between. The CDR3 spans 13 residues. Per germline, CDR1 SNHLY and CDR2 FYNNEI. This chain's CDR3 is CASKATGTDTQYF. CDR3 nucleotide sequence: TGTGCCAGCAAAGCAACAGGCACAGATACGCAGTATTTT.

In the case of this clonotype: This beta chain is a stray sequence in a library constructed for alpha chains; its clone size is not meaningful. The chain links TRBV6-1 to TRBJ2-1; maybe TRBD2 (6 bases). V was cut by 3 bases and J by 8 bases, with 14 bases left in between. Looked up from germline, CDR1 is MNHNS and CDR2 is SASEGT. The CDR3 covers 14 residues. The chain's CDR3 is CASSEWIAVDEQFF. CDR3 nucleotides: TGTGCCAGCAGTGAGTGGATAGCGGTAGATGAGCAGTTCTTC.

With regard to this clonotype: Because the library targeted alpha chains, this beta chain is an off-target read whose size means little. V gene TRBV20-1 combines with J gene TRBJ2-1; possible D gene TRBD1, 5 bases. V dropped 4 bases and J dropped 6 bases, with 13 bases sitting between them. The germline V gene has CDR1 DFQATT and CDR2 SNEGSKA (reference sequence). This CDR3 has 13 residues. CDR3 bases: TGCAGTGCTATAACGCAGGGTAGCAATGAGCAGTTCTTC. Protein product: CSAITQGSNEQFF.

This clonotype appeared a single time. This beta chain is a stray sequence in a library constructed for alpha chains; its clone size is not meaningful. This sequence joins TRBV7-9 and TRBJ2-1, with unresolved D. The CDR3 covers 14 residues. The V gene lost 1 base and the J gene lost 8 bases, with 12 bases spanning the gap. Germline loops: CDR1 SEHNR, CDR2 FQNEAQ (reference sequence). Here the CDR3 DNA reads TGTGCCAGCAGCTTAGGCTACAGTTCCCATGAGCAGTTCTTC. It codes for CASSLGYSSHEQFF.

Regarding this clonotype: Since it is a stray read in a library aimed at alpha chains, this beta chain has a size that is not meaningful. This rearrangement joins TRBV28 to TRBJ2-7; 8 nucleotides agree with TRBD1. The CDR3 totals 16 residues. V gave up 8 bases and J gave up 3 bases; unmatched junction bases: 15. Germline V gene lookup returns CDR1 MDHEN and CDR2 SYDVKM. CDR3 sequence: CASGLTGAGKDYEQYF. The CDR3 nucleotides are TGTGCCAGCGGCTTGACAGGGGCAGGGAAGGACTACGAGCAGTACTTC.

A note on this clonotype: The size of this beta chain means little, since it is a stray read in a library made for alpha chains. This sequence joins TRBV10-3 and TRBJ1-2; D call uncertain. The CDR3 covers 13 residues. Trimming pared 4 bases from V and 5 bases from J, leaving 11 bases between. Germline CDR1 is ENHRY and CDR2 is SYGVKD. Here the CDR3 reads CAISGVREYGYTF. The CDR3 nucleotides read TGTGCCATCAGTGGAGTTCGAGAGTATGGCTACACCTTC.

For this clonotype: This beta chain appears as a stray read in a library generated for alpha chains; its size is not informative. This chain joins TRBV7-8 and TRBJ1-5; D is unresolved. Germline V gene data show CDR1 as SGHVS and CDR2 as FQNEAQ. The CDR3 has 14 residues. Trimming pared 6 bases from V and 3 bases from J, leaving 12 bases between. The CDR3 loop is CASSGVSDNQPQHF. The CDR3 DNA sequence: TGTGCCAGCAGTGGGGTCAGCGACAATCAGCCCCAGCATTTT.

For this clonotype: Within a library made for alpha chains, this beta chain is off target, and its count is uninformative. The J gene is TRBJ2-5, the V gene TRBV2, with a weak D call TRBD2 (6 bases). In germline, CDR1 is SNHLY, CDR2 FYNNEI. The germline V and J ends were trimmed by 4 bases and 5 bases, with 11 bases remaining between them. The CDR3 totals 13 residues. The CDR3 nucleotides read TGTGCCAGCAGTGGGCTAGCGATGGAGACCCAGTACTTC. Translation: CASSGLAMETQYF.

A single count supports this clonotype. Its ends do not fully match the called genes, so a read error is possible. The size of this beta chain means little, since it is a stray read in a library made for alpha chains. The CDR3 bases are TGTGCAAGTAGTTTAGGGGTTAGCGAAGCTTTCTTT. This codes for CASSLGVSEAFF. This sequence joins TRBV19 and TRBJ1-1; possible D gene TRBD1, 5 bases. CDR3 length: 12 amino acids. CDR1 is LNHDA and CDR2 is SQIVND in the germline V gene (reference sequence).